Shown below are 21 T cell receptor beta chains from a single sample sequenced in a study of blood T cell repertoires in COVID-19. Assay: immunoSEQ multiplex PCR; the TCRdb copy retains only in-frame clones and omits some. The sample shows a few hundred thousand clones, nearly 90% of them seen only once. Material for sequencing was PBMCs or T cells enriched from blood (not recorded which). These receptors all stem from a man aged 30 to 39 who had been exposed to COVID-19.

The chain couples TRBV4-3 to TRBJ2-1; TRBD2 agrees at 13 bases. This CDR3 has 20 residues. Trimming cost V 0 bases and J 4 bases; bases outside gene matches: 12. CDR1 is LGHNA, CDR2 YSLEER, per germline. This chain's CDR3 is CASSQDRLAGGHFGYNEQFF. CDR3 in DNA: TGCGCCAGCAGCCAAGACCGACTAGCGGGGGGACACTTCGGATACAATGAGCAGTTCTTC.

The V and J genes are TRBV7-5 and TRBJ2-2; TRBD1, the table's D call, was not compared with the DNA. TRBV7-5 is a pseudogene segment. The CDR3 runs to 15 residues. Written as DNA, the CDR3 is TGTGTCAGAAGCTTAGCGGGCGACCTTACCGGGGAGCTGTTTTTT. The encoded protein is CVRSLAGDLTGELFF.

The chain recombines TRBV5-1 with TRBJ2-2, with 12 bases aligning to TRBD2. The CDR3 sequence is 19 residues long. Looked up from germline, CDR1 is SGHRS and CDR2 is YFSETQ. Losses at the gene ends were 2 bases for V and 0 bases for J; bases not matched to a gene: 8. DNA of the CDR3: TGCGCCAGCAGCTTAAGGAGGACTAGCGGGGTCCCGAACACCGGGGAGCTGTTTTTT. This translates into CASSLRRTSGVPNTGELFF.

The chain couples TRBV19 to TRBJ1-6; D is perhaps TRBD1 (6 bases). Germline CDR1 LNHDA, CDR2 SQIVND (reference sequence). Trimming left V 6 bases short and J 0 bases short, with 9 bases between. The CDR3 is 15 amino acids. The CDR3 region has the DNA TGTGCCAGTAGCGACAGGAGCTCCTATAATTCACCCCTCCACTTT. Translation: CASSDRSSYNSPLHF.

V and J are TRBV11-2 and TRBJ1-5; D remains unclear. Germline V gene lookup returns CDR1 SGHAT and CDR2 FQNNGV. Trimming left V 3 bases short and J 9 bases short, with 12 bases between. The length of the CDR3 is 13 residues. CDR3 nucleotides: TGTGCCAGCAGCTTGTCCCGGGTAGGGCCCCAGCATTTT. This translates into CASSLSRVGPQHF.

The chain is built from TRBV3-1 (or the pseudogene TRBV3-2) and TRBJ1-5; TRBD1 is a possible D gene (5 bases). The CDR3 is 16 residues long. V dropped 0 bases and J dropped 4 bases, with 13 bases sitting between them. In germline, CDR1 is LGHDT, CDR2 YNNKEL (reference sequence). The CDR3 DNA reads as TGTGCCAGCAGCCAAGAGGGAGGGGACCCGAATCAGCCCCAGCATTTT. Its translation is CASSQEGGDPNQPQHF.

The chain has TRBV6-5 and TRBJ1-1, with D unclear. The germline V gene has CDR1 MNHEY and CDR2 SVGAGI. The CDR3 loop spans 15 amino acids. Trimming shortened V by 0 bases and J by 5 bases, and 13 bases separated the two germline ends. CDR3 nucleotides: TGTGCCAGCAGTTACTCAAGCAGGATAGGTACTGAAGCTTTCTTT. Translated: CASSYSSRIGTEAFF.

The chain is built from TRBV27 and TRBJ2-7; 9 bases map to TRBD1. Germline V gene lookup returns CDR1 MNHEY and CDR2 SMNVEV (reference sequence). Trimming cost V 7 bases and J 1 base; bases outside gene matches: 8. The length of the CDR3 is 15 residues. The CDR3 loop reads CASTMTGGASYEQYF. The CDR3 bases are TGTGCCAGCACCATGACAGGGGGTGCGTCCTACGAGCAGTACTTC.

The chain combines TRBV4-2 with TRBJ2-3, with D perhaps TRBD1 (5 bases). Germline V gene sequence: CDR1 LGHNA, CDR2 YNFKEQ. Trimming removed 4 bases from V and 5 bases from J, with 10 bases in between. CDR3 length: 13 residues. In DNA form, the CDR3 reads TGTGCCAGCAGCCCTCGGACACAAGATACGCAGTATTTT. It specifies CASSPRTQDTQYF.

The rearrangement uses TRBV3-1 (or the pseudogene TRBV3-2) and TRBJ2-1; 8 bases agree with TRBD1. The CDR3 runs to 16 residues. J lost 3 bases, V lost 1 base, and 5 bases had no gene match. The germline gives CDR1 LGHDT, CDR2 YNNKEL (reference sequence). In DNA form, the CDR3 reads TGTGCCAGCAGCCAAGTGAGGACAGGGAACTACAATGAGCAGTTCTTC. The encoded protein is CASSQVRTGNYNEQFF.

This clone showed up just once. This chain's CDR3 is CSVPGQFGEQYF. The CDR3 bases are TGCAGCGTCCCGGGACAGTTCGGCGAGCAGTACTTC. The J gene is TRBJ2-7, the V gene TRBV29-1, with TRBD1 matching over 7 bases. CDR3 length equals 12 residues. The junction had 8 bases not matched to a gene; V was cut back by 6 bases and J by 6 bases. The germline V gene encodes CDR1 SQVTM and CDR2 ANQGSEA.

In DNA, the CDR3 is TGTGCCAGCAGCTTATACGGGGGCCAAGAGACCCAGTACTTC. Its translation is CASSLYGGQETQYF. This chain links TRBV13 with TRBJ2-5; tentative D call: TRBD2 (6 bases). Trimming took 2 bases from V and 1 from J, leaving 8 bases between them. The CDR3 covers 14 residues. CDR1 is PRHDT and CDR2 is FYEKMQ in the germline V gene (reference sequence).

The chain employs TRBV9 and TRBJ2-1; D is possibly TRBD2 (6 bases). CDR1 is SGDLS and CDR2 is YYNGEE in the germline V gene. V was pared by 0 bases and J by 9 bases, with 16 bases between. This CDR3 is built from 15 residues. The DNA for the CDR3 is TGTGCCAGCAGCGTAGATATGGCGGGGTCAGGTGAGCAGTTCTTC. Its protein is CASSVDMAGSGEQFF.

This chain uses TRBV14 with TRBJ2-5; D is uncertain. V was shortened by 4 bases and J by 5 bases, with 11 bases between the two germline ends. The germline gives CDR1 SGHDN, CDR2 FVKESK. This CDR3 has 13 residues. DNA of the CDR3: TGTGCCAGCAGCCCGAGGTTGAGGGAGACCCAGTACTTC. Protein: CASSPRLRETQYF. The entire variable domain, with the rest obtained from reference TRBV14 and TRBJ2-5, is as follows: EAGVTQFPSHSVIEKGQTVTLRCDPISGHDNLYWYRRVMGKEIKFLLHFVKESKQDESGMPNNRFLAERTGGTYSTLKVQPAELEDSGVYFCASSPRLRETQYFGPGTRLLVL.

The chain combines TRBV5-1 with TRBJ1-5, with D maybe TRBD1 (5 bases). The germline V gene has CDR1 SGHRS and CDR2 YFSETQ. Trimming left V 4 bases short and J 7 bases short, with 18 bases between. The CDR3 contains 15 residues. Here the CDR3 reads CASSAGPGGWQPQHF. CDR3 nucleotides: TGCGCCAGCAGCGCCGGACCGGGGGGATGGCAGCCCCAGCATTTT.

CDR3 loop: CASTPRGGFNTDTQYF. CDR3 DNA sequence: TGTGCCAGCACCCCGAGGGGGGGGTTCAACACAGATACGCAGTATTTT. V gene TRBV7-2 combines with J gene TRBJ2-3; maybe TRBD2 (7 bases). This CDR3 spans 16 amino acids. Germline V gene lookup returns CDR1 SGHTA and CDR2 FQGNSA. The V and J ends lost 7 bases and 2 bases respectively, with 19 bases between them.

The chain recombines TRBV4-2 with TRBJ2-7, with 11 bases that match TRBD1. The germline V gene encodes CDR1 LGHNA and CDR2 YNFKEQ. The CDR3 is made up of 16 amino acids. Trimming removed 3 bases from V and 3 bases from J; junction bases left unmatched: 7. CDR3 loop: CASSQLRTGGDYEQYF. DNA for the CDR3: TGTGCCAGCAGCCAGCTAAGGACAGGGGGCGACTACGAGCAGTACTTC.

This chain connects TRBV29-1 to TRBJ2-1, with 7 bases aligning to TRBD1. J was trimmed by 8 bases and V by 2 bases; bases with no gene match: 6. CDR1 SQVTM and CDR2 ANQGSEA come from the germline V gene. This CDR3 spans 13 amino acids. The CDR3 sequence: CSVEPNRGDEQFF. The CDR3 DNA sequence: TGCAGCGTTGAACCTAACAGGGGCGATGAGCAGTTCTTC.

The rearrangement links TRBV13 to TRBJ1-6, with D possibly being TRBD1 (5 bases). The germline V gene encodes CDR1 PRHDT and CDR2 FYEKMQ (reference sequence). Trimming took off 5 bases at V and 4 bases at J, with 18 bases between the two ends. This CDR3 spans 17 amino acids. CDR3 protein: CASSPGGSSIYNSPLHF. Here the CDR3 DNA reads TGTGCCAGCAGCCCCGGGGGGTCTTCAATATATAATTCACCCCTCCACTTT.

The V and J genes are TRBV4-1 and TRBJ2-1; 13 nucleotides align to TRBD2. Germline values: CDR1 MGHRA, CDR2 YSYEKL. CDR3 length equals 17 residues. The junction had 13 bases not matched to a gene; V was cut back by 4 bases and J by 10 bases. The DNA for the CDR3 is TGCGCCAGCAGCCTCCACCCTGGACTAGCGGGGGACGGGGAGCAGTTCTTC. Translating gives CASSLHPGLAGDGEQFF.

This clone showed up just once. At one boundary the junction diverges from the germline segment, which might be a read error. The chain links TRBV27 to TRBJ2-7; D remains ambiguous. The CDR3 totals 13 residues. Germline assignment: CDR1 MNHEY and CDR2 SMNVEV (reference sequence). CDR3 loop: CASGFDPLYEQYF. DNA of the CDR3: TGTGCCAGCGGTTTCGATCCACTCTACGAGCAGTACTTC.